Listed below are T cell receptor beta chains from one sample, sequenced in a study of identical twins. A single record per CDR3 protein comes from TCRdb applying MiXCR to the 5' RACE reads. In the table there are some 500,000 distinct CDR3 sequences, 13% to 15% of which are singletons. The data were also submitted as part of a second study, on yellow fever vaccine responses in identical twins.

The sequenced material came from CD4+ T cells sorted from blood. Source of these receptors: a woman aged 18-30 years in good health. Both conserved end residues are part of each CDR3. A D gene is named only where the DNA matches it firmly. Clone size, where shown, is once, few, many, or a class for clones that have expanded.

d_gene: .; abundance: .; j_gene: TRBJ2-7; v_gene: TRBV30; CDR3aa: CAWSVEGLTSYEQYF; CDR3nt: TGTGCCTGGAGTGTGGAGGGTCTGACCTCCTACGAGCAGTACTTC
d_gene: TRBD1; abundance: .; j_gene: TRBJ2-6; v_gene: TRBV5-6; CDR3aa: CASGPGTGTGANVLTF; CDR3nt: TGTGCCAGCGGTCCCGGGACAGGGACTGGGGCCAACGTCCTGACTTTC
d_gene: TRBD2; abundance: .; j_gene: TRBJ2-7; v_gene: TRBV12-3/TRBV12-4; CDR3aa: CASSFVGGERYEQYF; CDR3nt: TGTGCCAGCAGTTTTGTGGGAGGGGAGCGCTACGAGCAGTACTTC
d_gene: TRBD1; abundance: few; j_gene: TRBJ2-5; v_gene: TRBV20-1; CDR3aa: CSARESFGTEQYF; CDR3nt: TGCAGTGCTAGAGAATCCTTCGGGACAGAACAGTACTTC
d_gene: TRBD2; abundance: .; j_gene: TRBJ2-7; v_gene: TRBV27; CDR3aa: CASSYGGREAEQYF; CDR3nt: TGTGCCAGCAGTTATGGCGGGAGGGAGGCCGAGCAGTACTTC
d_gene: .; abundance: few; j_gene: TRBJ2-1; v_gene: TRBV11-3; CDR3aa: CASSNPPGESEQFF; CDR3nt: TGTGCCAGCAGCAACCCCCCGGGAGAAAGTGAGCAGTTCTTC
d_gene: .; abundance: .; j_gene: TRBJ2-3; v_gene: TRBV29-1; CDR3aa: CSVDGGARTDTQYF; CDR3nt: TGCAGCGTTGATGGGGGGGCGCGTACAGATACGCAGTATTTT
d_gene: .; abundance: .; j_gene: TRBJ2-1; v_gene: TRBV28; CDR3aa: CASSFSGFYNEQFF; CDR3nt: TGTGCCAGCAGTTTCAGCGGATTCTACAATGAGCAGTTCTTC
d_gene: .; abundance: few; j_gene: TRBJ1-1; v_gene: TRBV5-6; CDR3aa: CASSFQGTRNTEAFF; CDR3nt: TGTGCCAGCAGCTTCCAGGGAACTAGAAACACTGAAGCTTTCTTT
d_gene: TRBD1; abundance: many; j_gene: TRBJ2-7; v_gene: TRBV28; CDR3aa: CASSSGQAKPGEQYF; CDR3nt: TGTGCCAGCAGTTCCGGACAGGCCAAACCGGGGGAGCAGTACTTC
d_gene: .; abundance: .; j_gene: TRBJ2-2; v_gene: TRBV7-2; CDR3aa: CASTVDRGGELFF; CDR3nt: TGTGCCAGCACCGTAGATAGGGGCGGGGAGCTGTTTTTT
d_gene: .; abundance: few; j_gene: TRBJ1-5; v_gene: TRBV20-1; CDR3aa: CSAPSSGGSNQPQHF; CDR3nt: TGCAGTGCTCCTTCCAGCGGGGGGAGCAATCAGCCCCAGCATTTT
d_gene: .; abundance: many; j_gene: TRBJ2-2; v_gene: TRBV7-9; CDR3aa: CASSLDAPTRPGELFF; CDR3nt: TGTGCCAGCAGCTTAGATGCGCCCACAAGGCCCGGGGAGCTGTTTTTT
d_gene: TRBD1; abundance: .; j_gene: TRBJ2-5; v_gene: TRBV30; CDR3aa: CAWGRDRQETQYF; CDR3nt: TGTGCCTGGGGTAGGGACAGACAAGAGACCCAGTACTTC
d_gene: TRBD1; abundance: .; j_gene: TRBJ2-2; v_gene: TRBV3-1; CDR3aa: CASSQVSQGAWTGELIF; CDR3nt: TGTGCCAGCAGCCAAGTTTCACAGGGGGCTTGGACCGGGGAGCTGATTTTT
d_gene: .; abundance: few; j_gene: TRBJ1-2; v_gene: TRBV7-2; CDR3aa: CASSFGATGLSLGYTF; CDR3nt: TGTGCCAGCAGCTTTGGGGCGACGGGGCTTAGTCTCGGCTACACCTTC
d_gene: .; abundance: .; j_gene: TRBJ1-2; v_gene: TRBV3-1; CDR3aa: CASSLSPEQANYGYTF; CDR3nt: TGTGCCAGCAGCCTCAGCCCAGAACAGGCGAACTATGGCTACACCTTC
d_gene: TRBD1; abundance: .; j_gene: TRBJ2-1; v_gene: TRBV19; CDR3aa: CASSMTGQGANEQFF; CDR3nt: TGTGCCAGTAGTATGACCGGACAGGGGGCTAATGAGCAGTTCTTC
d_gene: TRBD2; abundance: .; j_gene: TRBJ2-1; v_gene: TRBV20-1; CDR3aa: CSASGRASEQFF; CDR3nt: TGCAGTGCTAGCGGGAGGGCCAGTGAGCAGTTCTTC
d_gene: TRBD1; abundance: many; j_gene: TRBJ2-1; v_gene: TRBV29-1; CDR3aa: CSGDPGGRDEQFF; CDR3nt: TGCAGCGGCGATCCAGGGGGCAGGGATGAGCAGTTCTTC
d_gene: .; abundance: .; j_gene: TRBJ1-2; v_gene: TRBV4-2; CDR3aa: CASSQGDDPNYGYTF; CDR3nt: TGTGCCAGCAGCCAAGGTGATGACCCTAACTATGGCTACACCTTC
d_gene: .; abundance: .; j_gene: TRBJ2-3; v_gene: TRBV20-1; CDR3aa: CSATFIGQYF; CDR3nt: TGCAGTGCCACATTTATTGGGCAGTATTTT
d_gene: TRBD1; abundance: few; j_gene: TRBJ1-5; v_gene: TRBV4-1; CDR3aa: CASSPPGQGYQPQHF; CDR3nt: TGCGCCAGCAGCCCCCCGGGACAGGGCTATCAGCCCCAGCATTTT
d_gene: TRBD1; abundance: many; j_gene: TRBJ2-1; v_gene: TRBV12-3/TRBV12-4; CDR3aa: CASSLRQGVDNEQFF; CDR3nt: TGTGCCAGCAGTTTACGGCAGGGGGTTGACAATGAGCAGTTCTTC
d_gene: TRBD1; abundance: few; j_gene: TRBJ2-7; v_gene: TRBV5-1; CDR3aa: CASSSSQPGQTFEQYF; CDR3nt: TGCGCCAGCAGCTCATCTCAACCGGGACAGACGTTTGAGCAGTACTTC
d_gene: TRBD2; abundance: .; j_gene: TRBJ2-1; v_gene: TRBV20-1; CDR3aa: CSARTAGLAGLAHNEQFF; CDR3nt: TGCAGTGCTAGGACCGCCGGACTAGCGGGCCTAGCTCACAATGAGCAGTTCTTC
d_gene: .; abundance: few; j_gene: TRBJ2-1; v_gene: TRBV5-1; CDR3aa: CASSKEGRSRGEQFF; CDR3nt: TGCGCCAGCAGCAAAGAGGGACGCTCTCGAGGAGAGCAGTTCTTC
d_gene: .; abundance: .; j_gene: TRBJ1-6; v_gene: TRBV6-5; CDR3aa: CASSYEAGFGSPLHF; CDR3nt: TGTGCCAGCAGTTACGAAGCAGGGTTCGGTTCACCCCTCCACTTT
d_gene: TRBD1; abundance: few; j_gene: TRBJ2-1; v_gene: TRBV5-6; CDR3aa: CASRTGTGYNEQFF; CDR3nt: TGTGCCAGCAGGACCGGGACAGGATACAATGAGCAGTTCTTC
d_gene: .; abundance: .; j_gene: TRBJ2-7; v_gene: TRBV10-3; CDR3aa: CAISERQDSVEQYF; CDR3nt: TGTGCCATCAGTGAGAGGCAGGATTCCGTCGAGCAGTACTTC
d_gene: TRBD2; abundance: .; j_gene: TRBJ2-7; v_gene: TRBV10-2; CDR3aa: CASSEGLAGVLEQYF; CDR3nt: TGCGCCAGCAGTGAGGGACTAGCGGGAGTACTCGAGCAGTACTTC
d_gene: TRBD1; abundance: few; j_gene: TRBJ2-2; v_gene: TRBV7-3; CDR3aa: CASSATGGMETGELFF; CDR3nt: TGTGCCAGCAGCGCGACAGGGGGAATGGAGACCGGGGAGCTGTTTTTT
d_gene: TRBD2; abundance: few; j_gene: TRBJ2-5; v_gene: TRBV4-3; CDR3aa: CASSQEGTNTRPKTQYF; CDR3nt: TGCGCCAGCAGCCAAGAAGGGACTAACACCCGCCCCAAGACCCAGTACTTC
d_gene: TRBD2; abundance: many; j_gene: TRBJ2-7; v_gene: TRBV10-3; CDR3aa: CAIIGAGLLYEQYF; CDR3nt: TGTGCCATCATCGGGGCGGGACTACTCTACGAGCAGTACTTC
d_gene: .; abundance: few; j_gene: TRBJ2-2; v_gene: TRBV15; CDR3aa: CATSSLGELFF; CDR3nt: TGTGCCACCAGCAGTTTGGGGGAGCTGTTTTTT
d_gene: .; abundance: many; j_gene: TRBJ2-1; v_gene: TRBV6-2/TRBV6-3; CDR3aa: CASGLRSYPSNEQFF; CDR3nt: TGTGCCAGCGGCCTAAGATCTTATCCCTCCAATGAGCAGTTCTTC
d_gene: TRBD1; abundance: few; j_gene: TRBJ1-6; v_gene: TRBV3-1; CDR3aa: CASSLGRDRINSPLHF; CDR3nt: TGTGCCAGCAGTCTGGGCCGGGACAGAATTAATTCACCCCTCCACTTT
d_gene: TRBD1; abundance: .; j_gene: TRBJ2-7; v_gene: TRBV5-1; CDR3aa: CASSTRDRALDEQYF; CDR3nt: TGCGCCAGCAGCACCCGGGACAGGGCCCTTGACGAGCAGTACTTC
d_gene: TRBD2; abundance: .; j_gene: TRBJ2-1; v_gene: TRBV7-9; CDR3aa: CASSGHRDYQYNEQFF; CDR3nt: TGTGCCAGCAGCGGCCACCGGGACTATCAGTACAATGAGCAGTTCTTC
d_gene: .; abundance: .; j_gene: TRBJ2-2; v_gene: TRBV6-5; CDR3aa: CASSSPAPVELFF; CDR3nt: TGTGCCAGCAGTTCTCCGGCGCCCGTGGAGCTGTTTTTT
d_gene: TRBD2; abundance: .; j_gene: TRBJ2-3; v_gene: TRBV11-2; CDR3aa: CASRRLAGADTQYF; CDR3nt: TGTGCCAGCAGGAGACTAGCGGGAGCAGATACGCAGTATTTT
d_gene: .; abundance: few; j_gene: TRBJ1-2; v_gene: TRBV28; CDR3aa: CASRPPGRLLNYGYTF; CDR3nt: TGTGCCAGCAGACCGCCGGGACGTCTTTTAAACTATGGCTACACCTTC
d_gene: .; abundance: few; j_gene: TRBJ1-1; v_gene: TRBV5-6; CDR3aa: CASSFSGVGNTEAFF; CDR3nt: TGTGCCAGCAGCTTTTCCGGGGTGGGGAACACTGAAGCTTTCTTT
d_gene: .; abundance: .; j_gene: TRBJ2-1; v_gene: TRBV29-1; CDR3aa: CSVDLRGTIRAEQFF; CDR3nt: TGCAGCGTTGATCTCAGAGGTACGATCAGAGCTGAGCAGTTCTTC
d_gene: TRBD2; abundance: few; j_gene: TRBJ2-3; v_gene: TRBV20-1; CDR3aa: CSASITTSGGSDTQYF; CDR3nt: TGCAGTGCTAGTATTACAACTAGCGGGGGCTCAGATACGCAGTATTTT
d_gene: .; abundance: few; j_gene: TRBJ2-2; v_gene: TRBV6-2/TRBV6-3; CDR3aa: CASSWDLSVELFF; CDR3nt: TGTGCCAGCAGTTGGGACTTGTCCGTTGAGCTGTTTTTT
d_gene: TRBD2; abundance: many; j_gene: TRBJ2-5; v_gene: TRBV20-1; CDR3aa: CSARGPPGGLQETQYF; CDR3nt: TGCAGTGCTAGAGGGCCCCCGGGGGGACTGCAAGAGACCCAGTACTTC
d_gene: .; abundance: few; j_gene: TRBJ1-4; v_gene: TRBV5-5; CDR3aa: CASSLGGTTNEKLFF; CDR3nt: TGTGCCAGCAGCTTGGGTGGCACAACTAATGAAAAACTGTTTTTT
d_gene: .; abundance: few; j_gene: TRBJ2-7; v_gene: TRBV12-3/TRBV12-4; CDR3aa: CASSFGSEQYF; CDR3nt: TGTGCCAGCAGTTTTGGGAGCGAGCAGTACTTC
d_gene: .; abundance: .; j_gene: TRBJ2-2; v_gene: TRBV7-6; CDR3aa: CASRSRATNTGELFF; CDR3nt: TGTGCCAGCAGGTCCCGGGCTACGAACACCGGGGAGCTGTTTTTT
d_gene: .; abundance: few; j_gene: TRBJ2-1; v_gene: TRBV12-3/TRBV12-4; CDR3aa: CASSEGDTYNEQFF; CDR3nt: TGTGCCAGCAGTGAAGGGGACACCTACAATGAGCAGTTCTTC
d_gene: .; abundance: few; j_gene: TRBJ2-1; v_gene: TRBV6-6; CDR3aa: CASSPAILNEQFF; CDR3nt: TGTGCCAGCAGTCCAGCCATTTTAAATGAGCAGTTCTTC